These T cell receptor beta chains were read from a single sample in a study of Ad26.COV2.S vaccination and SARS-CoV-2 variants. The method was immunoSEQ multiplex PCR; TCRdb's version includes in-frame clones alone and lacks a portion of them. Here the sample spans more than 300,000 clones, about 88% being singletons. The sample consisted of peripheral blood, taken in a trial of Ad26.COV2.S vaccine versus placebo. These receptors were taken from a person between 18 and 60 years old who received the Ad26.COV2.S COVID-19 vaccine or a placebo. Each CDR3 is given with its conserved first and last residue. The D gene is left open where the match is weak. Where a row states a size, it is once, few, many or the class of an expanded clone; other rows omit it.

cdr3_nt cdr3_aa clone_size v_call d_call j_call
TGTGCCAGCAGCGTAGGGGGTGAAGCTTTCTTT CASSVGGEAFF NA TRBV9 NA TRBJ1-1
TGTGCCAGCAGTTTCCGGGACAGGGGTTCAGCCCTCCACTTT CASSFRDRGSALHF NA TRBV28 TRBD1 TRBJ1-6
TGTGCCAGCAGCCACAATAGCGGAGCAGTTTTTGAGCAGTTCTTC CASSHNSGAVFEQFF few TRBV4-2 NA TRBJ2-1
TGTGCCAGCAGTGAATCTAGCCCGATTCGCTTAACCGGGGAGCTGTTTTTT CASSESSPIRLTGELFF NA TRBV6-1 NA TRBJ2-2
TGTGCCAGCAGCTTACTGGGGATCGACTATGGCTACACCTTC CASSLLGIDYGYTF NA TRBV7-2 NA TRBJ1-2
TGCGCCAGCAGCGAGGACATAGAGTACGAGCAGTACTTC CASSEDIEYEQYF NA TRBV5-1 NA TRBJ2-7
TGTGCCAGCAGTTATCCCTCTGGGGGCTTCGATCAGCCCCAGCATTTT CASSYPSGGFDQPQHF NA TRBV6-2/TRBV6-3 NA TRBJ1-5
TGTGCCAGCAGCGCGAGTCAGGGGCTCTGTGGCTACACCTTC CASSASQGLCGYTF once TRBV3-1/TRBV3-2 NA TRBJ1-2
TGTGCCAGCACCTCAGGGGTAGCGGGGGAGCAGTTCTTC CASTSGVAGEQFF NA TRBV7-9 TRBD2 TRBJ2-1
TGTGCCAGCAGCTTGGGGAGGAGGGGGAGGTACGAGCAGTACTTC CASSLGRRGRYEQYF NA TRBV7-2 NA TRBJ2-7
TGTGCCAGCTCACCACCCGGACTAGCGGGGGGGATGAGAACAGATACGCAGTATTTT CASSPPGLAGGMRTDTQYF NA TRBV18 TRBD2 TRBJ2-3
TGCGCCAGCAGCCAAACGAGGGACGGGTGGAATGAGCCCCAGCATTTT CASSQTRDGWNEPQHF NA TRBV4-1 NA TRBJ1-5
TGTGCCAGCAGCGCCGGGCAGGGCCAACAGGCCGCTTTCTTT CASSAGQGQQAAFF few TRBV25-1 NA TRBJ1-1